The 27 T cell receptor beta chains below were found in one sample sequenced in a study of blood T cell repertoires in COVID-19. Generated by immunoSEQ multiplex PCR, the TCRdb table keeps only in-frame clones and is missing some. Of around 97,000 clones in the sample, approximately 84% are singletons; the top ten hold 10% to 15%. Sequencing input: peripheral blood. These TCRs come from a human donor in a cohort sampled during active or convalescent COVID-19.

The chain recombines TRBV5-5 with TRBJ1-2; D not resolved. The germline V gene encodes CDR1 SGHKS and CDR2 YYEKEE (reference sequence). The CDR3 is 13 residues long. The ends were cut back, 4 bases at V and 4 bases at J, with 11 bases in the middle. The CDR3 loop reads CASSVDMGYGYTF. The CDR3 coding sequence is TGTGCCAGCAGCGTAGACATGGGCTATGGCTACACCTTC.

The chain links TRBV5-1 to TRBJ2-4; possible D gene TRBD1, 5 bases. CDR3 length equals 13 residues. CDR1 and CDR2 (germline): SGHRS, YFSETQ. V gave up 0 bases and J gave up 8 bases, with 9 bases separating them. The CDR3 region is CASSLEVGDIQYF. CDR3 sequence (DNA): TGCGCCAGCAGCTTGGAGGTAGGGGACATTCAGTACTTC.

CDR3 nucleotides: TGTGCCAGCAGCCGCGGTGCCCAGGGGAACCATGGCTACACCTTC. Translated, it gives CASSRGAQGNHGYTF. The chain combines TRBV5-6 with TRBJ1-2; D possibly corresponds to TRBD1 (6 bases). The germline gives CDR1 SGHDT, CDR2 YYEEEE. This CDR3 has 15 residues. Trimming removed 4 bases at V and 6 bases at J, with 19 bases between.

V usage is TRBV6-5 and J usage is TRBJ2-4, with D possibly TRBD1 on 7 matching bases. The CDR3 spans 16 residues. Germline V gene lookup returns CDR1 MNHEY and CDR2 SVGAGI. Trimming took 4 bases from V and 3 from J, leaving 16 bases between them. CDR3 in amino acids: CASSSHTGEDKNIQYF. CDR3 in DNA: TGTGCCAGCAGTTCCCACACAGGGGAGGACAAAAACATTCAGTACTTC.

The J gene is TRBJ1-2, the V gene TRBV7-8; D unresolved. Trimming stripped 1 base from V and 0 bases from J, with 9 bases between. CDR3 size: 15 residues. Per germline, CDR1 SGHVS and CDR2 FQNEAQ. DNA for the CDR3: TGTGCCAGCAGCTTAGATAGTTTCGCTAACTATGGCTACACCTTC. It codes for CASSLDSFANYGYTF.

The rearrangement uses TRBV3-1 (or the pseudogene TRBV3-2) and TRBJ2-6; 7 bases map to TRBD2. Germline loops: CDR1 LGHDT, CDR2 YNNKEL (reference sequence). This CDR3 is 15 amino acids long. V was pared by 4 bases and J by 1 base, with 1 base of the junction left unmatched. The CDR3 DNA reads TGTGCCAGCAGCCTGCGGGGGTCTGGGGCCAACGTCCTGACTTTC. This gives the protein CASSLRGSGANVLTF.

The DNA for the CDR3 is TGTGCCAGCAGCAAGTTCCGGGAGCAGAGGGGCTACACCTTC. It is translated as CASSKFREQRGYTF. This sequence joins TRBV7-2 and TRBJ1-2; no firm D call. Trimming cost V 5 bases and J 8 bases, with 18 bases left between them. Germline-derived CDR1 and CDR2 are SGHTA and FQGNSA. This CDR3 is 14 amino acids long.

The chain is built from TRBV9 and TRBJ1-5; TRBD1 agrees at 10 bases. The V gene's germline CDR1 is SGDLS and CDR2 YYNGEE. J gave up 9 bases and V 3 bases, and 6 bases lay outside the gene matches. This CDR3 contains 14 residues. The chain's CDR3 is CASSARTGGGPQHF. CDR3 nucleotides: TGTGCCAGCAGCGCCCGGACAGGGGGGGGGCCCCAGCATTTT. The complete variable domain, with remaining parts taken from reference TRBV9 and TRBJ1-5, reads DSGVTQTPKHLITATGQRVTLRCSPRSGDLSVYWYQQSLDQGLQFLIQYYNGEERAKGNILERFSAQQFPDLHSELNLSSLELGDSALYFCASSARTGGGPQHFGDGTRLSIL.

The genes are TRBV19 and TRBJ1-2, with D possibly being TRBD1 (6 bases). The length of the CDR3 is 13 residues. V was clipped by 7 bases and J by 6 bases, with 15 bases between them. The germline gives CDR1 LNHDA, CDR2 SQIVND (reference sequence). The CDR3: CASKQGMENGYTF. The CDR3, as DNA: TGTGCCAGTAAGCAGGGGATGGAAAATGGCTACACCTTC. The full variable domain, its missing parts supplied by reference TRBV19 and TRBJ1-2, is DGGITQSPKYLFRKEGQNVTLSCEQNLNHDAMYWYRQDPGQGLRLIYYSQIVNDFQKGDIAEGYSVSREKKESFPLTVTSAQKNPTAFYLCASKQGMENGYTFGSGTRLTVV.

This chain links TRBV11-2 with TRBJ2-3; D possibly corresponds to TRBD1 (8 bases). Germline-derived CDR1 and CDR2 are SGHAT and FQNNGV. The CDR3 consists of 15 residues. V lost 3 bases and J lost 6, with 16 bases in between. The CDR3 region is CASSFKTGEGDTQYF. The CDR3 DNA sequence: TGTGCCAGCAGCTTTAAGACAGGGGAGGGCGATACGCAGTATTTT.

The rearrangement joins TRBV7-3 to TRBJ1-1; no clear D. The CDR3 is 13 residues long. Trimming left V 5 bases short and J 0 bases short, with 7 bases between. Germline V gene sequence: CDR1 SGHTA, CDR2 FQGTGA. The CDR3 region is CASSQNMNTEAFF. In DNA, the CDR3 is TGTGCCAGCAGCCAAAACATGAACACTGAAGCTTTCTTT. Filled out from reference TRBV7-3 and TRBJ1-1, the complete variable domain reads GAGVSQTPSNKVTEKGKYVELRCDPISGHTALYWYRQSLGQGPEFLIYFQGTGAADDSGLPNDRFFAVRPEGSVSTLKIQRTERGDSAVYLCASSQNMNTEAFFGQGTRLTVV.

This chain connects TRBV10-2 to TRBJ1-1, with 9 bases lining up with TRBD1. Germline values: CDR1 WSHSY, CDR2 SAAADI. The CDR3 has 13 amino acids. V shed 6 bases, J shed 4 bases, and the junction held 3 bases outside the gene matches. Written as DNA, the CDR3 is TGCGCCAGCAGGAAGACAGGGGGCACTGAAGCTTTCTTT. Protein sequence: CASRKTGGTEAFF.

The chain is built from TRBV7-2 and TRBJ1-2; 9 positions match TRBD1. V lost 6 bases, J lost 3 bases, and 5 bases stayed unmatched. The germline V gene has CDR1 SGHTA and CDR2 FQGNSA. The CDR3 covers 14 residues. Here the CDR3 DNA reads TGTGCCAGCAGGACAGGGGGAAGGTACTATGGCTACACCTTC. Its protein is CASRTGGRYYGYTF. Looking up the rest from reference TRBV7-2 and TRBJ1-2 gives the full variable domain: GAGVSQSPSNKVTEKGKDVELRCDPISGHTALYWYRQSLGQGLEFLIYFQGNSAPDKSGLPSDRFSAERTGGSVSTLTIQRTQQEDSAVYLCASRTGGRYYGYTFGSGTRLTVV.

The genes are TRBV29-1 and TRBJ2-1, with 8 bases fitting TRBD1. There are 13 residues in the CDR3. Trimming cost V 4 bases and J 6 bases; bases outside gene matches: 5. Germline V gives CDR1 SQVTM, CDR2 ANQGSEA. The CDR3 nucleotides are TGCAGCGTTGCAGGGACAGGAGGCAATGAGCAGTTCTTC. Protein: CSVAGTGGNEQFF.

The genes are TRBV7-3 and TRBJ2-1, with 10 bases lining up with TRBD1. This CDR3 has 15 residues. V lost 4 bases to trimming and J lost 1 base; unmatched junction nucleotides: 1. The germline gives CDR1 SGHTA, CDR2 FQGTGA. The CDR3 spells CASSWGQGSYNEQFF. The CDR3 DNA follows: TGTGCCAGCAGCTGGGGACAGGGGTCCTACAATGAGCAGTTCTTC.

V gene TRBV12-3 or TRBV12-4 combines with J gene TRBJ1-6; the D gene is possibly TRBD1 (5 bases). Trimming removed 5 bases at V and 9 bases at J, with 11 bases between. The CDR3 has 13 residues. The CDR3 here is CASSTPGFSPLHF. The CDR3 DNA is TGTGCCAGCAGTACCCCAGGGTTTTCACCCCTCCACTTT.

The chain couples TRBV30 to TRBJ2-7; 7 bases map to TRBD1. The germline CDR1 and CDR2 sequences are GTSNPN and SVGIG (reference sequence). This CDR3 has 14 residues. V shed 3 bases and J 2 bases; nucleotides not matched to a gene: 7. The CDR3 protein is CAWSTQGGTYEQYF. CDR3 nucleotide sequence: TGTGCCTGGAGCACACAAGGGGGCACCTACGAGCAGTACTTC.

The table lists this clone with a count of one. This chain joins TRBV6-5 and TRBJ2-6, with 8 bases that match TRBD2. The germline V gene encodes CDR1 MNHEY and CDR2 SVGAGI. This CDR3 is 15 amino acids long. The V segment lost 7 bases and the J segment 0 bases; nucleotides outside the gene matches: 2. CDR3 loop: CASTGGGSGANVLTF. The CDR3 DNA is TGTGCCAGCACCGGGGGGGGCTCTGGGGCCAACGTCCTGACTTTC.

The chain carries TRBV5-4 and TRBJ2-2; no clear D gene. The CDR3 is 15 amino acids. V lost 1 base to trimming and J lost 0 bases, with 7 bases between them. CDR1 is SGHNT and CDR2 is YYREEE in the germline V gene (reference sequence). For the CDR3, the DNA is TGTGCCAGCAGCTTGAGCAGCGCGAACACCGGGGAGCTGTTTTTT. Amino acid sequence: CASSLSSANTGELFF.

The chain couples TRBV19 to TRBJ2-2; a weak D match, TRBD1 (5 bases). Deletions cut 10 bases from V and 0 bases from J, with 15 bases between. In germline, CDR1 is LNHDA, CDR2 SQIVND (reference sequence). This CDR3 comprises 15 residues. The CDR3 nucleotides read TGTGCCATCCCGGGCGGACAATCGAACACCGGGGAGCTGTTTTTT. It is translated as CAIPGGQSNTGELFF. Looking up the rest from reference TRBV19 and TRBJ2-2 gives the full variable domain: DGGITQSPKYLFRKEGQNVTLSCEQNLNHDAMYWYRQDPGQGLRLIYYSQIVNDFQKGDIAEGYSVSREKKESFPLTVTSAQKNPTAFYLCAIPGGQSNTGELFFGEGSRLTVL.

This clone appeared a single time. The V gene is TRBV3-1 (or the pseudogene TRBV3-2), the J gene TRBJ1-2; TRBD1 aligns across 7 bases. Germline V gene sequence: CDR1 LGHDT, CDR2 YNNKEL (reference sequence). This CDR3 region has 14 residues. V shed 1 base and J 7 bases; nucleotides not matched to a gene: 6. For the CDR3, the DNA is TGTGCCAGCAGCCAAGGGCCAGGGACAGTTGGCTACACCTTC. It translates to CASSQGPGTVGYTF.

This sequence joins TRBV9 and TRBJ2-1; D uncertain. This CDR3 has 14 residues. V lost 2 bases and J lost 6, with 12 bases in between. Germline values: CDR1 SGDLS, CDR2 YYNGEE. The CDR3 DNA follows: TGTGCCAGCAGCGTCCACACCAGGTCCAATGAGCAGTTCTTC. Its translation is CASSVHTRSNEQFF.

The chain recombines TRBV24-1 with TRBJ1-2; D gene uncertain. The germline V and J ends were trimmed by 3 bases and 6 bases, with 16 bases remaining between them. The CDR3 extends over 15 amino acids. Germline-derived CDR1 and CDR2 are KGHDR and SFDVKD. DNA of the CDR3: TGTGCCACCAGTGATCCCCAAACCCCCCTAGATGGCTACACCTTC. This translates into CATSDPQTPLDGYTF.

The chain couples TRBV29-1 to TRBJ2-1, with TRBD2 matching 9 bases. CDR1 is SQVTM, CDR2 ANQGSEA, per germline. The CDR3 contains 14 residues. V shed 8 bases, J shed 2 bases, and the junction held 7 bases outside the gene matches. CDR3 sequence: CSPQGGGAYNEQFF. In DNA, the CDR3 is TGCAGCCCGCAAGGCGGGGGGGCCTACAATGAGCAGTTCTTC.

The chain combines TRBV5-4 with TRBJ1-2, with a weak D call TRBD1 (5 bases). Trimming shortened V by 5 bases and J by 4 bases, and 12 bases separated the two germline ends. Germline V gene lookup returns CDR1 SGHNT and CDR2 YYREEE (reference sequence). The CDR3 totals 13 residues. The CDR3 sequence is CASRPRGSYGYTF. The CDR3 DNA reads as TGTGCCAGCAGACCTAGGGGTAGCTATGGCTACACCTTC.

The CDR3 DNA reads as TGTGCCAGCAGCCAGGACAGCGGCAATGAGCAGTTCTTC. Residues: CASSQDSGNEQFF. The genes are TRBV5-8 and TRBJ2-1; tentative D call: TRBD1 (6 bases). V was trimmed by 4 bases and J by 6 bases, leaving 11 bases between them. The CDR3 has 13 amino acids. Per the germline V gene, CDR1 is SGHTS and CDR2 is YDEGEE.

The J gene is TRBJ1-1, the V gene TRBV7-8, with unresolved D. CDR1 is SGHVS and CDR2 is FQNEAQ in the germline V gene. V was trimmed by 3 bases and J by 1 base, leaving 9 bases between them. The CDR3 length is 14 residues. CDR3 sequence: CASSFVSGNTEAFF. CDR3 nucleotides: TGTGCCAGCAGCTTCGTTTCGGGGAACACTGAAGCTTTCTTT.